This TCR beta chain was found in a study of OX40 agonist ivuxolimab in advanced cancers. The overall study: At doses from 0.01 to 10 mg/kg, patients were given intravenous ivuxolimab every 2 weeks. Dose-escalation patients had hepatocellular carcinoma, melanoma, renal cell or head and neck cancer. Points from the study as a whole: Both CD4+ and CD8+ T cell populations in blood had undergone clonal expansion by week 6 at 0.1 to 3.0 mg/kg. Mean expanded clone counts were higher in CD8+ than CD4+ T cells.

The data were produced by immunoSEQ multiplex PCR, yet TCRdb's version contains in-frame clones alone and is incomplete. The sample yields 77,000 or so clones, 92% seen once. This clone occurred once. The antigen is undetermined. Additional DNA sequences in this sample encode the identical CDR3. V dropped 0 bases and J dropped 4 bases, with 10 bases sitting between them. Per germline, CDR1 MNHEY and CDR2 SMNVEV (reference sequence). The CDR3 extends over 15 amino acids. The chain recombines TRBV27 with TRBJ1-3, with D perhaps TRBD1 (5 bases). This sequence originates from an adult with an advanced solid tumor such as melanoma, head and neck, liver or kidney cancer. Here the sequenced sample was CD4+ or CD8+ T cells sorted from blood, taken in a trial of the OX40 agonist ivuxolimab. In DNA, the CDR3 is TGTGCCAGCAGTTTATCCGGGGGTGCAGGAAACACCATATATTTT. This codes for CASSLSGGAGNTIYF.